The next 20 T cell receptor beta chains were all read from a single sample in a study of T cell repertoires in cytomegalovirus infection. TCRdb recomputed calls from the reads with MiXCR, one row per CDR3 protein. This sample carries fewer than 1,000,000 distinct CDR3 sequences, roughly a third of them seen once, and the ten largest clones take 13%. Their cognate antigens are unknown. The sequencing here drew on cultured CD8+ T cells from PBMCs, taken from culture after CMV antigen stimulation. Every receptor here comes from a human donor in good health (CMV status not recorded). Some clones in this sample may be carry-over from other donors' samples.

The rearrangement links TRBV6-5 to TRBJ1-2; D is ambiguous. The CDR3 is 16 residues long. Per germline, CDR1 MNHEY and CDR2 SVGAGI. V shed 0 bases and J shed 2 bases, with 13 bases lying between them. DNA of the CDR3: TGTGCCAGCAGTTACTCGTCTGTGGTTGGGAACTATGGCTACACCTTC. It encodes CASSYSSVVGNYGYTF.

This clonotype showed up just a few times. V usage is TRBV6-6 and J usage is TRBJ1-4; D is undetermined. The V end was cut by 2 bases, the J end by 8 bases, with 15 bases between. The length of the CDR3 is 15 residues. Looked up from germline, CDR1 is MNHNY and CDR2 is SVGAGI (reference sequence). The CDR3 DNA follows: TGTGCCAGCAGTTACGACGCGACCATCCGAGAAAAACTGTTTTTT. Its translation is CASSYDATIREKLFF.

This clonotype was counted only a few times. J is TRBJ1-5 and V is TRBV6-2 or TRBV6-3; TRBD1 matches at 7 bases. Germline trimming cut 8 bases from V and 2 bases from J; bases unmatched to any gene: 6. This CDR3 spans 14 amino acids. Looked up from germline, CDR1 is MNHEY and CDR2 is SVGEGT. CDR3 coding DNA: TGTGCCAGCCATCGGGACAGCGGCAATCAGCCCCAGCATTTT. Translated, it gives CASHRDSGNQPQHF.

This chain uses TRBV4-1 with TRBJ1-2, with D possibly TRBD1 on 6 matching bases. Trimming took off 5 bases at V and 4 bases at J, with 14 bases between the two ends. The CDR3 extends over 14 amino acids. CDR1 and CDR2 from the germline V gene are MGHRA and YSYEKL. The CDR3 DNA sequence: TGCGCCAGCAGCGCAGGGACATTCGCCTATGGCTACACCTTC. Its protein product is CASSAGTFAYGYTF.

The rearrangement uses TRBV9 and TRBJ1-3; D call uncertain. Trimming cost V 4 bases and J 0 bases, with 20 bases left between them. Germline loops: CDR1 SGDLS, CDR2 YYNGEE. This CDR3 is built from 18 residues. The DNA for the CDR3 is TGTGCCAGCAGCCCCCGGCTTCAGCGAGTTCCCTCTGGAAACACCATATATTTT. Protein product: CASSPRLQRVPSGNTIYF.

This chain connects TRBV6-1 to TRBJ2-1, with 8 bases identical to TRBD2. The CDR3 is 17 residues long. Germline loops: CDR1 MNHNS, CDR2 SASEGT. Trimming cost V 5 bases and J 7 bases; bases outside gene matches: 16. The CDR3 DNA reads TGTGCCAGCAGTCCCTCAGAGCGGGGGTTCTCGAAAAATGAGCAGTTCTTC. It encodes CASSPSERGFSKNEQFF.

This clonotype was picked up many times. The chain links TRBV2 to TRBJ2-1, with D perhaps given as TRBD1 or TRBD2 (5 bases each). CDR3 length: 18 amino acids. Deletions cut 7 bases from V and 5 bases from J, with 27 bases between. The V gene's germline CDR1 is SNHLY and CDR2 FYNNEI. The CDR3 reads CASTGDEGSLASDNEQFF. CDR3 bases: TGTGCCAGCACCGGGGACGAGGGTTCTTTAGCGTCTGACAATGAGCAGTTCTTC.

Regarding this clonotype: Given a much more abundant clone one base away, this may be a read error. The chain recombines TRBV12-3 or TRBV12-4 with TRBJ1-1, with D perhaps TRBD1 (5 bases). This CDR3 has 13 amino acids. V was trimmed by 3 bases and J by 3 bases, leaving 8 bases between them. Here the CDR3 reads CASSFGGYTEAFF. The DNA for the CDR3 is TGTGCCAGCAGTTTCGGGGGGTACACTGAAGCTTTCTTT.

A note on this clonotype: Sequence at one end of the junction differs from germline and may be a read error. V is TRBV12-5 and J is TRBJ2-7, with 9 bases fitting TRBD2. This CDR3 spans 14 amino acids. Germline lookup yields CDR1 LGHNT and CDR2 FRNRAP. The CDR3 sequence: CTSSLAGAKNEQYF. CDR3 sequence (DNA): TGTACTAGTTCCTTAGCGGGGGCGAAAAACGAGCAGTACTTC.

The V and J genes are TRBV20-1 and TRBJ1-5; TRBD1 might be the D (5 bases). The CDR3 is 14 amino acids. Germline loops: CDR1 DFQATT, CDR2 SNEGSKA (reference sequence). The ends were cut back, 0 bases at V and 10 bases at J, with 16 bases in the middle. This CDR3 reads CSARDLQGGRPQHF. The CDR3 DNA follows: TGCAGTGCTAGAGATCTCCAGGGAGGTCGACCCCAGCATTTT.

This clonotype was seen more than once but under ten times. V gene TRBV6-1 combines with J gene TRBJ1-4; D uncertain. V lost 7 bases and J 0 bases, leaving 9 bases between the germline ends. In germline, CDR1 is MNHNS, CDR2 SASEGT. The CDR3 consists of 14 residues. The CDR3 here is CASTRIATNEKLFF. The CDR3 nucleotides are TGTGCCAGCACCCGTATAGCAACTAATGAAAAACTGTTTTTT.

The chain joins TRBV4-1 to TRBJ2-7; D perhaps matches TRBD1 (5 bases). V shed 0 bases and J shed 7 bases, with 13 bases lying between them. Germline lookup yields CDR1 MGHRA and CDR2 YSYEKL. This CDR3 spans 14 amino acids. CDR3 protein: CASSQDPGLREQYF. DNA of the CDR3: TGCGCCAGCAGCCAAGATCCAGGGCTGAGGGAGCAGTACTTC.

At least ten counts were recorded for this clonotype. The V gene is TRBV27, the J gene TRBJ2-1; tentative D call: TRBD1 (5 bases). Trimming removed 2 bases at V and 8 bases at J, with 10 bases between. In germline, CDR1 is MNHEY, CDR2 SMNVEV (reference sequence). This CDR3 has 13 residues. DNA for the CDR3: TGTGCCAGCAGTTTACTAGGCAGGGATGAGCAGTTCTTC. This gives the protein CASSLLGRDEQFF.

The genes are TRBV7-9 and TRBJ2-7, with D possibly matching TRBD2 (6 bases). Germline-derived CDR1 and CDR2 are SEHNR and FQNEAQ (reference sequence). Trimming removed 1 base from V and 4 bases from J, with 8 bases in between. The CDR3 consists of 13 residues. In DNA, the CDR3 is TGTGCCAGCAGCTTAGTTGCGGGGTACGAGCAGTACTTC. Translated: CASSLVAGYEQYF.

The rearrangement joins TRBV29-1 to TRBJ2-2; TRBD1 or TRBD2 may be the D gene (5 bases each). The CDR3 extends over 16 amino acids. Trimming cost V 0 bases and J 0 bases, with 11 bases left between them. Germline V lookup: CDR1 SQVTM, CDR2 ANQGSEA. CDR3 in amino acids: CSVEDRGETNTGELFF. The CDR3 region has the DNA TGCAGCGTTGAAGATCGGGGCGAAACGAACACCGGGGAGCTGTTTTTT.

The genes are TRBV28 and TRBJ2-1, with TRBD2 identical over 13 bases. The germline gives CDR1 MDHEN, CDR2 SYDVKM. Trimming removed 4 bases from V and 0 bases from J; junction bases left unmatched: 12. This CDR3 has 20 amino acids. CDR3 sequence reads: CASSSRLAGGGVSSYNEQFF. CDR3 sequence (DNA): TGTGCCAGCAGTTCCCGACTAGCGGGGGGCGGAGTGAGCTCCTACAATGAGCAGTTCTTC.

This clonotype was seen ten or more times. This CDR3 reads CASSSVTGASTDTQYF. The DNA for the CDR3 is TGTGCCAGCAGCTCCGTAACGGGGGCTAGCACAGATACGCAGTATTTT. The chain links TRBV5-5 to TRBJ2-3; D tentatively reads TRBD1 or TRBD2 (6 bases each). From germline, CDR1 is SGHKS and CDR2 YYEKEE (reference sequence). The CDR3 length is 16 residues. V was cut by 3 bases and J by 0 bases, with 14 bases left in between.

The chain links TRBV7-9 to TRBJ1-2; 7 bases map to TRBD1. The CDR3 is 15 residues long. Germline V gives CDR1 SEHNR, CDR2 FQNEAQ (reference sequence). The J segment lost 4 bases and the V segment lost 5 bases, leaving 10 bases of the junction unmatched. The chain's CDR3 is CASSLNLDRFYGYTF. The CDR3 nucleotides read TGTGCCAGCAGCCTCAACTTGGACAGGTTCTATGGCTACACCTTC.

The chain has TRBV6-5 and TRBJ2-1; 11 nucleotides match TRBD1. CDR3 length: 15 amino acids. The ends lost 4 bases at V and 10 bases at J; junction bases unmatched: 9. The germline V gene encodes CDR1 MNHEY and CDR2 SVGAGI. CDR3 protein: CASSFLGQGVREQFF. The CDR3 DNA sequence: TGTGCCAGCAGTTTCCTGGGACAGGGGGTTCGGGAGCAGTTCTTC.

The chain is built from TRBV9 and TRBJ2-1; D possibly matches TRBD1 or TRBD2 (5 bases each). The germline CDR1 and CDR2 sequences are SGDLS and YYNGEE. The V and J ends lost 0 bases and 9 bases respectively, with 10 bases between them. The CDR3 is made up of 13 amino acids. CDR3 DNA sequence: TGTGCCAGCAGCGTAGGAGGGGTGCCTGAGCAGTTCTTC. Its protein product is CASSVGGVPEQFF. The full variable domain, its missing parts supplied by reference TRBV9 and TRBJ2-1, is DSGVTQTPKHLITATGQRVTLRCSPRSGDLSVYWYQQSLDQGLQFLIQYYNGEERAKGNILERFSAQQFPDLHSELNLSSLELGDSALYFCASSVGGVPEQFFGPGTRLTVL.